This is a list of T cell receptor beta chains from one sample in a study of T cells in Graves' hyperthyroidism and ophthalmopathy. TCRdb fed the multiplex PCR reads into MiXCR, producing one record per CDR3 protein. The data contain fewer than 900,000 distinct CDR3 sequences, 18% of them singletons. Sequencing was done on a sample of blood. All receptors derive from a woman aged 50 to 60 with Graves' hyperthyroidism that later progressed to Graves' ophthalmopathy. CDR3s leave out the opening cysteine and the closing phenylalanine or tryptophan.

V gene: TRBV6-1
J gene: TRBJ1-4
CDR3 protein: ASSTTASNEKLF

V gene: TRBV30
J gene: TRBJ2-1
CDR3 protein: AWSVRGRRGWNEQF

V gene: TRBV7-2
J gene: TRBJ2-3
CDR3 protein: ASSLGRTSGGADTQY

V gene: TRBV19
J gene: TRBJ1-1
CDR3 protein: ASPDNMNTEAF

V gene: TRBV12-3/TRBV12-4
J gene: TRBJ1-5
CDR3 protein: ASSLDGGTGQPQH

V gene: TRBV15
J gene: TRBJ1-4
CDR3 protein: ATSRALGTASELF

V gene: TRBV27
J gene: TRBJ1-5
CDR3 protein: ASSSSPGGGQPQH

V gene: TRBV4-1
J gene: TRBJ1-2
CDR3 protein: ASSQARASTTQGYT

V gene: TRBV2
J gene: TRBJ2-6
CDR3 protein: ASSSPLGTYSSGANVLT

V gene: TRBV10-3
J gene: TRBJ1-1
CDR3 protein: ATGQGAKFSEAF

V gene: TRBV6-4
J gene: TRBJ1-4
CDR3 protein: ASSSKGTSNEKLF

V gene: TRBV5-1
J gene: TRBJ2-2
CDR3 protein: ASSLIGTYMNTGELF

V gene: TRBV20-1
J gene: TRBJ2-1
CDR3 protein: SARTHEQF

V gene: TRBV5-6
J gene: TRBJ1-2
CDR3 protein: ASSENRGSGYT

V gene: TRBV6-1
J gene: TRBJ1-2
CDR3 protein: ASSSGGAGVYGYT

V gene: TRBV11-2
J gene: TRBJ2-2
CDR3 protein: ASSLPANTGELF

V gene: TRBV2
J gene: TRBJ1-5
CDR3 protein: ASTLGDQPQH

V gene: TRBV2
J gene: TRBJ2-1
CDR3 protein: ASSVDGSNEQF

V gene: TRBV11-1
J gene: TRBJ1-3
CDR3 protein: ASSLGTGDY

V gene: TRBV5-6
J gene: TRBJ1-5
CDR3 protein: ASSPGGYNQPQH

V gene: TRBV19
J gene: TRBJ2-5
CDR3 protein: ASRQMGNSRQETQY

V gene: TRBV19
J gene: TRBJ1-5
CDR3 protein: ASSITGGSNQPQH

V gene: TRBV9
J gene: TRBJ2-1
CDR3 protein: ASSVGAGHSDEQF

V gene: TRBV11-3
J gene: TRBJ2-2
CDR3 protein: ASITRTPPGELF

V gene: TRBV19
J gene: TRBJ1-1
CDR3 protein: ASSIREIVRNTEAF

V gene: TRBV4-1
J gene: TRBJ1-1
CDR3 protein: ASSHGRQGGTEAF

V gene: TRBV12-3/TRBV12-4
J gene: TRBJ2-7
CDR3 protein: ASSLDGTAYEQY

V gene: TRBV12-3/TRBV12-4
J gene: TRBJ1-2
CDR3 protein: ASTHLTGVGYT

V gene: TRBV6-1
J gene: TRBJ2-4
CDR3 protein: ASSEGGLALAKNIQY

V gene: TRBV18
J gene: TRBJ1-5
CDR3 protein: ASSNDRDSNQPQH

V gene: TRBV20-1
J gene: TRBJ1-4
CDR3 protein: SARESKEKLF

V gene: TRBV12-3/TRBV12-4
J gene: TRBJ2-2
CDR3 protein: ASSFHVTSGGPWTGELF

V gene: TRBV6-1
J gene: TRBJ2-1
CDR3 protein: ASRAGLAGGPYNEQF

V gene: TRBV27
J gene: TRBJ2-3
CDR3 protein: ASETYRGYGTQY

V gene: TRBV5-6
J gene: TRBJ2-5
CDR3 protein: ASSLRQVYQETQY

V gene: TRBV5-1
J gene: TRBJ1-1
CDR3 protein: ASSLASRPWGVNTEAF

V gene: TRBV2
J gene: TRBJ2-1
CDR3 protein: ASSEITSGVGSGNEQF

V gene: TRBV2
J gene: TRBJ2-5
CDR3 protein: ASSDLASGGQETQC

V gene: TRBV3-1
J gene: TRBJ1-1
CDR3 protein: ASSQVGMGTEAF

V gene: TRBV18
J gene: TRBJ1-1
CDR3 protein: ASSQRARDRGSDTEAF